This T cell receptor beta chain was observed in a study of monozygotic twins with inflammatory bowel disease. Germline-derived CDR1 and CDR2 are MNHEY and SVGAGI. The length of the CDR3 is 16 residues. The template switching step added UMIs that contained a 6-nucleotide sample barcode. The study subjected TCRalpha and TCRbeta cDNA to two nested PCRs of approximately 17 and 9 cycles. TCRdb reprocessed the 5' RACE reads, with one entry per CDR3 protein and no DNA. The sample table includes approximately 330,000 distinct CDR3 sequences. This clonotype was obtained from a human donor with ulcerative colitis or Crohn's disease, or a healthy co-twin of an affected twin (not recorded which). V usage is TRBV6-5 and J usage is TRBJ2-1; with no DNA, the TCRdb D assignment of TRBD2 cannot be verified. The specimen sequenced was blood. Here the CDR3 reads CASSWTSERLNNEQFF.